This is a list of T cell receptor beta chains from one sample in a study of CD8 T cells in ankylosing spondylitis. TCRdb recomputed calls from the 5' RACE reads with MiXCR, one row per CDR3 protein. The profile shows hundreds of thousands of distinct CDR3 sequences, approximately 12% of them singletons. The sequenced sample consisted of blood, either unsorted or a sorted T cell fraction (not recorded which). These receptors were taken from a male donor with ankylosing spondylitis. Each CDR3 is given with its conserved first and last residue. D genes are given only for firm matches. Rows may omit the clone size; those that give it use once, few, many or a size class.

>many|TRBV7-9|TRBD2|TRBJ2-2
CASSPPGLAGSGELFF
TGTGCCAGCAGCCCACCGGGACTAGCTGGGTCCGGGGAGCTGTTTTTT
>many|TRBV7-2|-|TRBJ2-1
CASSLISYNEQFF
TGTGCCAGCAGCTTAATCTCCTACAATGAGCAGTTCTTC
>few|TRBV10-3|TRBD2|TRBJ2-3
CAISEGSGGARDTQYF
TGTGCCATCAGTGAAGGTTCCGGGGGGGCCAGAGATACGCAGTATTTT
>-|TRBV11-1|-|TRBJ1-2
CASSTREGDGYTF
TGTGCCAGCAGCACCCGGGAAGGAGATGGCTACACCTTC
>-|TRBV5-1|-|TRBJ1-1
CASSFDGPEAFF
TGCGCCAGCAGCTTTGACGGGCCTGAAGCTTTCTTT
>few|TRBV27|-|TRBJ1-4
CASSFRAPYEKLFF
TGTGCCAGCAGTTTCCGGGCCCCCTATGAAAAACTGTTTTTT
>few|TRBV18|-|TRBJ2-1
CASSGRRAREQFF
TGTGCCAGCTCCGGACGGAGGGCGAGGGAGCAGTTCTTC
>few|TRBV29-1|-|TRBJ1-1
CSATTGRWTEAFF
TGCAGCGCAACGACAGGTAGATGGACTGAAGCTTTCTTT
>-|TRBV2|TRBD2|TRBJ2-5
CASSPNIKPGLAGETQYF
TGTGCCAGCAGTCCGAACATCAAGCCGGGACTAGCGGGAGAGACCCAGTACTTC
>many|TRBV10-3|-|TRBJ1-4
CAIRGTNEKLFF
TGTGCCATCAGGGGAACTAATGAAAAACTGTTTTTT
>few|TRBV7-9|-|TRBJ2-2
CATRGLGTGELFF
TGTGCCACCAGAGGCTTGGGCACCGGGGAGCTGTTTTTT
>-|TRBV2|-|TRBJ2-2
CASSEVWAGGGELFF
TGTGCCAGCAGTGAAGTCTGGGCCGGCGGCGGGGAGCTGTTTTTT
>-|TRBV6-2/TRBV6-3|-|TRBJ2-2
CASSYSSPGELFF
TGTGCCAGCAGTTACTCGTCCCCGGGGGAGCTGTTTTTT
>-|TRBV10-3|-|TRBJ2-2
CATQRGSGDTGELFF
TGTGCCACCCAGCGAGGCTCGGGTGACACCGGGGAGCTGTTTTTT
>few|TRBV20-1|TRBD2|TRBJ2-1
CSARDLRWLAGGPSYNEQFF
TGCAGTGCTAGAGATCTCCGGTGGCTAGCGGGAGGGCCCTCCTACAATGAGCAGTTCTTC
>-|TRBV10-3|-|TRBJ2-5
CAISAAGLGETQYF
TGTGCCATCAGTGCGGCGGGATTAGGGGAGACCCAGTACTTC
>-|TRBV2|-|TRBJ2-5
CASSGQSKETQYF
TGTGCCAGCAGCGGACAGTCTAAAGAGACCCAGTACTTC
>-|TRBV5-1|TRBD2|TRBJ2-7
CASSDGTSGIYEQYF
TGCGCCAGCAGCGACGGGACTAGCGGGATCTACGAGCAGTACTTC
>-|TRBV28|-|TRBJ2-4
CASSTPRSYGKNIQYF
TGTGCCAGCAGCACCCCGCGGAGTTATGGCAAAAACATTCAGTACTTC
>few|TRBV20-1|-|TRBJ2-1
CSADNLGNEQFF
TGCAGTGCTGACAATCTTGGCAATGAGCAGTTCTTC
>many|TRBV7-2|-|TRBJ1-1
CASSLNTGAPRGAFF
TGTGCCAGCAGCTTGAATACAGGAGCACCCAGGGGAGCTTTCTTT
>few|TRBV29-1|-|TRBJ2-7
CSVSHGRAYEQYF
TGCAGCGTTAGTCACGGCAGGGCCTACGAGCAGTACTTC
>many|TRBV7-2|-|TRBJ1-2
CASSLAGIRGYTF
TGTGCCAGCAGCTTGGCGGGGATTCGTGGCTACACCTTC
>-|TRBV12-3/TRBV12-4|-|TRBJ2-2
CASGQGGGELFF
TGTGCCAGCGGCCAGGGTGGCGGGGAGCTGTTTTTT
>many|TRBV20-1|TRBD2|TRBJ2-2
CSASAGVTGELFF
TGCAGTGCTAGTGCGGGGGTCACCGGGGAGCTGTTTTTT
>-|TRBV9|-|TRBJ1-6
CASSVDLRVNSPLHF
TGTGCCAGCAGCGTAGACCTGCGGGTTAATTCACCCCTCCACTTT
>few|TRBV6-5|TRBD2|TRBJ2-7
CASSYGRGLYEQYF
TGTGCCAGCAGTTACGGGAGGGGTCTGTACGAGCAGTACTTC
>many|TRBV29-1|-|TRBJ1-1
CSVDQGLPTEAFF
TGCAGCGTTGATCAGGGGTTACCCACTGAAGCTTTCTTT
>few|TRBV15|-|TRBJ1-2
CATSVARDNYGYTF
TGTGCCACCAGCGTTGCCAGGGATAACTATGGCTACACCTTC
>many|TRBV7-6|-|TRBJ2-2
CASSLEGIANTGELFF
TGTGCCAGCAGCTTAGAAGGGATCGCGAACACCGGGGAGCTGTTTTTT
>-|TRBV4-3|-|TRBJ1-1
CASSQDDEGRVNTEAFF
TGCGCCAGCAGCCAAGATGACGAGGGGCGGGTGAACACTGAAGCTTTCTTT
>many|TRBV29-1|TRBD1|TRBJ1-1
CSGDRGNTEAFF
TGCAGCGGAGACAGGGGGAACACTGAAGCTTTCTTT
>few|TRBV5-1|-|TRBJ1-4
CASLREPSANEKLFF
TGCGCCAGCCTCAGGGAGCCTTCGGCTAATGAAAAACTGTTTTTT
>few|TRBV20-1|-|TRBJ2-3
CSVLRGPTDTQYF
TGCAGTGTCCTGCGGGGACCCACAGATACGCAGTATTTT
>-|TRBV7-7|TRBD1|TRBJ2-1
CASSSSWDSQFF
TGTGCTAGCAGCTCCAGTTGGGACAGCCAGTTCTTC
>-|TRBV12-3/TRBV12-4|-|TRBJ1-6
CASVTAGAYSPLHF
TGTGCCAGCGTTACCGCAGGGGCCTATTCACCCCTCCACTTT
>many|TRBV14|TRBD2|TRBJ2-2
CASSQELAGNAGELFF
TGTGCCAGCAGCCAAGAGCTAGCGGGAAACGCCGGGGAGCTGTTTTTT
>-|TRBV20-1|TRBD1|TRBJ1-4
CSARTGGSNEKLFF
TGCAGTGCTAGGACAGGGGGGAGTAATGAAAAACTGTTTTTT
>-|TRBV21-1|-|TRBJ2-7
CASSKALGIVRDTVLYEQYF
TGTGCCAGCAGCAAAGCGCTGGGAATCGTTCGGGACACAGTTCTTTACGAGCAGTACTTC
>-|TRBV20-1|TRBD2|TRBJ2-5
CSARGTSKQETQYF
TGCAGTGCTAGAGGGACTAGCAAACAAGAGACCCAGTACTTC
>-|TRBV20-1|-|TRBJ2-2
CSATLQGTGELFF
TGCAGTGCAACCCTGCAGGGCACCGGGGAGCTGTTTTTT
>-|TRBV28|-|TRBJ2-7
CASSLAGDGEQYF
TGTGCCAGCAGTTTAGCAGGGGATGGCGAGCAGTACTTC
>many|TRBV12-3/TRBV12-4|TRBD1|TRBJ1-1
CASSMDRGKAFF
TGTGCCAGCAGTATGGACAGGGGGAAAGCTTTCTTT
>-|TRBV20-1|TRBD2|TRBJ2-3
CSARYSGGTDTQYF
TGCAGTGCTAGGTATAGCGGGGGAACAGATACGCAGTATTTT
>many|TRBV29-1|-|TRBJ1-2
CSVKGRNYGYTF
TGCAGCGTTAAGGGAAGGAACTATGGCTACACCTTC
>few|TRBV6-6|-|TRBJ2-5
CASTMGQQETQYF
TGTGCCAGCACCATGGGCCAGCAAGAGACCCAGTACTTC
>-|TRBV7-2|-|TRBJ2-1
CASSLAWARNEQFF
TGTGCCAGCAGCTTAGCTTGGGCTAGAAATGAGCAGTTCTTC
>few|TRBV6-9|-|TRBJ2-3
CASSYLVERGDTQYF
TGTGCCAGCAGTTATTTGGTAGAACGGGGAGATACGCAGTATTTT
>once|TRBV5-6|-|TRBJ2-5
CASSPLDRDRKTQYF
TGTGCCAGCAGTCCGCTGGACAGAGACAGGAAGACCCAGTACTTC
>few|TRBV7-8|-|TRBJ1-3
CASSHRQANTIYF
TGTGCCAGCAGCCATCGACAGGCGAACACCATATATTTT
>-|TRBV10-3|-|TRBJ2-1
CAISDSYNEQFF
TGTGCCATCAGTGATAGCTACAATGAGCAGTTCTTC
>-|TRBV9|-|TRBJ2-7
CASSPKRIAYEQYF
TGTGCCAGCAGCCCAAAAAGGATCGCCTACGAGCAGTACTTC
>many|TRBV10-3|-|TRBJ1-1
CAISARGDGEAFF
TGTGCCATCAGTGCCAGGGGTGACGGTGAAGCTTTCTTT
>many|TRBV13|-|TRBJ1-1
CASSLPRGRGTEAFF
TGTGCCAGCAGCTTACCCCGGGGAAGGGGCACTGAAGCTTTCTTT
>-|TRBV5-1|-|TRBJ2-7
CASSLTSANTYEQYF
TGCGCCAGCAGCTTGACATCGGCGAATACCTACGAGCAGTACTTC
>many|TRBV10-3|-|TRBJ2-4
CAISASAGAAKNIQYF
TGTGCCATCAGTGCTTCGGCAGGGGCGGCCAAAAACATTCAGTACTTC
>many|TRBV7-2|-|TRBJ1-5
CASSLVGGNQPQHF
TGTGCCAGCAGCTTGGTAGGGGGCAATCAGCCCCAGCATTTT
>few|TRBV27|TRBD2|TRBJ2-3
CASSWTSGSPDTQYF
TGTGCCAGCAGTTGGACTAGCGGGAGCCCAGATACGCAGTATTTT